Below, one TCR beta chain is given with its context. The data derive from a study of blood T cell repertoires in COVID-19. Study-wide background: T cells, B-cell-depleted T cells, or PBMCs provided the cDNA or gDNA that served as material.

In the original processing: Cell counts per sample came from amplifying reference gene primers. Assay: immunoSEQ multiplex PCR; the TCRdb copy retains only in-frame clones and omits some. The V and J calls and the clone size are those of that table, but D and trimming were determined from the DNA. This table holds roughly 200,000 clones, around nine tenths found once. The germline V gene encodes CDR1 MDHEN and CDR2 SYDVKM. This CDR3 has 13 amino acids. The V end was cut by 5 bases, the J end by 6 bases, with 11 bases between. The chain is built from TRBV28 and TRBJ1-5; the D gene is possibly TRBD1 (6 bases). Sequencing was done on a sample of peripheral blood. The receptor's source is a woman aged 35 to 49 who had recovered from COVID-19. CDR3 loop: CASSKGVFQPQHF. For the CDR3, the DNA is TGTGCCAGCAGTAAGGGGGTTTTTCAGCCCCAGCATTTT.